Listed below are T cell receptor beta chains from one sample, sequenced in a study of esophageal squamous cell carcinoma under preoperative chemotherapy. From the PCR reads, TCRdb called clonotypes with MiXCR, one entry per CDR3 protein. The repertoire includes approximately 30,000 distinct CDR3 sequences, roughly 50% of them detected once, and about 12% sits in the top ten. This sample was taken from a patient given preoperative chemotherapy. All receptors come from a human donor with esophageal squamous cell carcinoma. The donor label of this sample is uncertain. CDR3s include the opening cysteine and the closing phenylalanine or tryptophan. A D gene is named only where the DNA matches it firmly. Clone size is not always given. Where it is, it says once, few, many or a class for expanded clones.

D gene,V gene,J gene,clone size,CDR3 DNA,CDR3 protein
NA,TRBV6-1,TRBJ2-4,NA,TGTGCCAGCAGTGAATTGGGGGGAAGAGCCAAAAATATGCAGTATTTC,CASSELGGRAKNMQYF
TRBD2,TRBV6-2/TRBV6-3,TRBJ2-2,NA,TGTGCCAGCAGTTACAAGCGGGGGAACTCCGGGGAGCTGTTTTTC,CASSYKRGNSGELFF
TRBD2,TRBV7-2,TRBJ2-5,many,TGTGCCAGCAGCTCCTACGGGGGGCAAGAGACCCAGTACTTC,CASSSYGGQETQYF
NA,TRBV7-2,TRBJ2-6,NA,TGTGCCAGCAGCCCCAGGGTCAGTTCGGGGGCCAACGTCCTGACTTTC,CASSPRVSSGANVLTF
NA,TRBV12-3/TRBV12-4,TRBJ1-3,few,TGTGCCAGCAGTCGGGGGGAACCTGGAAACACCATATATTTT,CASSRGEPGNTIYF
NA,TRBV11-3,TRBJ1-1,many,TGTGCCAGCAGCACTGAACAGGGTTTGAACACTGAAGCTTTCTTT,CASSTEQGLNTEAFF
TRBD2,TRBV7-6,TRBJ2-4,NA,TGTGCCAGCAGCTTGGATCCGGCCATCGGGGGGGGTGCCCAAGACATTCAGTACTTC,CASSLDPAIGGGAQDIQYF
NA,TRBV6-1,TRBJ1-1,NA,TGTGCCAGCAGTGAAGCGATGGGGCTTGTTGAAGCTTTCTTT,CASSEAMGLVEAFF
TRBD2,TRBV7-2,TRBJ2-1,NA,TGTTCAAGTGGGGGGGGAAGGGCGTGCTCCAACGTGCAGAACTTC,CSSGGGRACSNVQNF
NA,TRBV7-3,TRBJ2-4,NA,TGTGCCAGCAGCTTCATACCGGCGGGCCGGGTCCAAGACACTCAGTACTTC,CASSFIPAGRVQDTQYF
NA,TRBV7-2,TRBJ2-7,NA,TGTGCCAGCGGGGGGCACGGGGGGAGTGGCACAGAGACGCAGTACTTC,CASGGHGGSGTETQYF
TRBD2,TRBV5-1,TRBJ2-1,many,TGCGCCAGCAGCTTGGCCCGGGACGGCAGGCGGGGGGAGCAGTTCTTC,CASSLARDGRRGEQFF
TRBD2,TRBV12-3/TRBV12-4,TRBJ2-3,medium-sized,TGTGCCAGCAGTTCCGGACTAGCGGGAGGTGCCACAGATACGCAGTATTTT,CASSSGLAGGATDTQYF
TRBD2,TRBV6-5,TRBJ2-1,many,TGTGCCACCAGATCTTCTGTAGCGGGGTCATACAATGAGCAGTTCTTC,CATRSSVAGSYNEQFF
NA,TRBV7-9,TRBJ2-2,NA,TGTGCCAGCAGTCAAAGTGGCGAGACTGTGAACACCGATGAGCTGTTTTTT,CASSQSGETVNTDELFF
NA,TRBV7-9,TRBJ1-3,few,TGTGCCAGCAGCTTAGCTGGCGGAACTGGAAACACCATATATTTT,CASSLAGGTGNTIYF
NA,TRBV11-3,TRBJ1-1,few,TGTGCCAGCAGCGCAATTGAGGGAGGGAAGGGCACTGAAGCTTTCTTT,CASSAIEGGKGTEAFF
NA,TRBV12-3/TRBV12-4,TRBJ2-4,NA,TGTGCGGGTACCGGGGGCCGTGCCAAAGAGACTCAGTACTTC,CAGTGGRAKETQYF
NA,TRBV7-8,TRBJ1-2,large,TGTGCCAGCAGCTTACAGGGGCAGGGCTATGGCTACACCTTC,CASSLQGQGYGYTF
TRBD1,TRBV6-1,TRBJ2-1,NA,TGTGCCAGCAGTCGAGGACAGGGGGCTAGTGGCAATGAGCAGTTCTTC,CASSRGQGASGNEQFF
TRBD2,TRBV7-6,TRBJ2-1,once,TGTGCCAGCAGCCCGGATGTAGCGGGGAGCTCCTACAATGAGCAGGTCTTC,CASSPDVAGSSYNEQVF
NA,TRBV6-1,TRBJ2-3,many,TGTGCCAGCAAACCTTCGTACGATACGCAGTATTTT,CASKPSYDTQYF
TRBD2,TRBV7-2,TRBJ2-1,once,TGTGCCAGCAGCTCGGGACTAGCGGGAGCCGATGCGCAGTATTTC,CASSSGLAGADAQYF
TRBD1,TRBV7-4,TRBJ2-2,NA,TGTGCCAGCAGCCGGAAGACAGTGAACACAGGGGCGCTGTTTTTT,CASSRKTVNTGALFF